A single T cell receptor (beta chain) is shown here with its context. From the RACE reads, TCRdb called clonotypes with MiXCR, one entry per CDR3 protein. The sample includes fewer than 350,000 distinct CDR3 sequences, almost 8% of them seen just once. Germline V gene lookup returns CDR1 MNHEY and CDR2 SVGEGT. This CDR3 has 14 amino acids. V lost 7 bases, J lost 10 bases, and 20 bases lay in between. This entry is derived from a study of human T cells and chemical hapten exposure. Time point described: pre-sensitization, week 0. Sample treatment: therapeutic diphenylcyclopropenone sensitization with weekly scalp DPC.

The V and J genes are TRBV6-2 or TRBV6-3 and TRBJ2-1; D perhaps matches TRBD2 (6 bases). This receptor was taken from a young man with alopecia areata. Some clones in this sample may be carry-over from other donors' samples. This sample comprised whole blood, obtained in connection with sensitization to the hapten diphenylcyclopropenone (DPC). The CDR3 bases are TGTGCCAGCACCTACGGGGCGGGGATTTACGAGCAGTTCTTC. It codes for CASTYGAGIYEQFF.